Following are 10 T cell receptor beta chains from one sample sequenced in a study of T cells in Graves' hyperthyroidism and ophthalmopathy. TCR beta CDR3 sequences were amplified from RNA transcripts. The study used the HTBI primer set for a first-round RT-PCR of the TCR CDR3. One entry per CDR3 protein, called by TCRdb with MiXCR from the multiplex PCR reads. The sample carries under 300,000 distinct CDR3 sequences, approximately 14% recorded once. The sample was blood. These receptors came from a woman aged 40-49 years with Graves' hyperthyroidism that later progressed to Graves' ophthalmopathy.

As for this clonotype: A read error may be the cause here, since a much bigger clone is one base away. This chain links TRBV29-1 with TRBJ1-4, with D uncertain. Germline-derived CDR1 and CDR2 are SQVTM and ANQGSEA. The CDR3 loop spans 13 amino acids. Between the trimmed V and J ends, which lost 2 bases and 10 bases, there was a span of 14 bases. This CDR3 reads CSVEKARLGKLFF. The CDR3 nucleotides read TGCAGCGTTGAAAAGGCAAGGTTGGGAAAACTGTTTTTT.

This clonotype was detected ten times or more. CDR3 protein: CASSPDSYGQFF. CDR3 in DNA: TGCGCCAGCAGCCCGGACTCTTATGGGCAGTTCTTC. V usage is TRBV4-1 and J usage is TRBJ2-1; weak D call: TRBD2 (5 bases). Germline assignment: CDR1 MGHRA and CDR2 YSYEKL. The CDR3 has 12 amino acids. V was clipped by 4 bases and J by 12 bases, with 13 bases between them.

This clonotype was seen many times. This sequence joins TRBV6-1 and TRBJ2-7, with TRBD2 as a possible D gene (6 bases). This CDR3 has 14 residues. Germline V gives CDR1 MNHNS, CDR2 SASEGT. V was pared by 4 bases and J by 6 bases, with 16 bases between. The CDR3 loop is CASSGTTTRGEQYF. DNA for the CDR3: TGTGCCAGCAGTGGGACAACGACTAGGGGCGAGCAGTACTTC.

Ten or more counts support this clonotype. The genes are TRBV20-1 and TRBJ2-7; D may match TRBD1 or TRBD2 (5 bases each). This CDR3 region has 14 residues. The V end was cut by 6 bases, the J end by 4 bases, with 19 bases between. Germline V gene data show CDR1 as DFQATT and CDR2 as SNEGSKA (reference sequence). CDR3 region: CSASPPRDRYEQYF. Written as DNA, the CDR3 is TGCAGTGCCTCACCGCCCAGGGACCGTTACGAGCAGTACTTC.

The table lists this clonotype with many counts. The rearrangement links TRBV20-1 to TRBJ2-1, with TRBD2 matching over 10 bases. With 1 base clipped from V and 9 bases from J, the junction kept 15 bases outside the gene matches. The CDR3 is 17 residues long. The germline gives CDR1 DFQATT, CDR2 SNEGSKA (reference sequence). CDR3 nucleotides: TGCAGTGCTAGAGGCGCGAGCGGGGGGGGGCTAGTTGGTGAGCAGTTCTTC. Residues: CSARGASGGGLVGEQFF.

J is TRBJ1-5 and V is TRBV2, with TRBD1 as a possible D gene (6 bases). Trimming left V 3 bases short and J 10 bases short, with 7 bases between. Germline CDR1 and CDR2: SNHLY and FYNNEI. This CDR3 has 11 amino acids. CDR3: CASSEGAPQHF. The CDR3 nucleotides are TGTGCCAGCAGTGAGGGGGCCCCCCAGCATTTT. The whole variable domain, filled in from reference TRBV2 and TRBJ1-5, reads EPEVTQTPSHQVTQMGQEVILRCVPISNHLYFYWYRQILGQKVEFLVSFYNNEISEKSEIFDDQFSVERPDGSNFTLKIRSTKLEDSAMYFCASSEGAPQHFGDGTRLSIL.

This clonotype was recorded many times. The chain couples TRBV19 to TRBJ2-2; D not certain. V was trimmed by 5 bases and J by 2 bases, leaving 12 bases between them. The CDR3 length is 15 residues. Per the germline V gene, CDR1 is LNHDA and CDR2 is SQIVND (reference sequence). The DNA for the CDR3 is TGTGCCAGTAGTCCCGACTCGCTCAACACCGGGGAGCTGTTTTTT. Translated, it gives CASSPDSLNTGELFF.

This clonotype has at least ten counts. The genes are TRBV12-3 or TRBV12-4 and TRBJ1-1, with TRBD1 matching over 7 bases. J lost 6 bases, V lost 3 bases, and 4 bases had no gene match. The length of the CDR3 is 13 residues. CDR3 nucleotide sequence: TGTGCCAGCAGTTTTGCTCAGGGGGCTGAAGCTTTCTTT. It codes for CASSFAQGAEAFF.

This clonotype turned up a few times. The rearrangement uses TRBV5-8 and TRBJ2-1, with D maybe TRBD2 (5 bases). The V end lost 5 bases, the J end lost 9 bases, and 15 bases lay between the germline ends. CDR1 is SGHTS and CDR2 is YDEGEE in the germline V gene. The CDR3 has 13 residues. DNA of the CDR3: TGTGCCAGCAGGTATGACTATATTGCTGAGCAGTTCTTC. Translating it yields CASRYDYIAEQFF.

As to this clonotype: A read error may account for a junction end that differs from germline. J is TRBJ2-7 and V is TRBV7-9, with D possibly called TRBD1 or TRBD2 (5 bases each). The CDR3 has 15 residues. CDR1 and CDR2 from the germline V gene are SEHNR and FQNEAQ (reference sequence). Here the CDR3 reads CASSPRDDGYYEQCF. The CDR3 coding sequence is TGTGCCAGCAGCCCCCGGGACGACGGGTACTACGAGCAGTGCTTC.